One sample yielded the 19 T cell receptor beta chains listed below, sequenced in a study of identical twins. One entry per CDR3 protein, called by TCRdb with MiXCR from the 5' RACE reads. The repertoire includes under 300,000 distinct CDR3 sequences, more than 13% of them detected once, and under 9.5% sits in the top ten. The sample consisted of memory (CD45RO+) T cells sorted from blood. Receptor source: a woman between 18 and 29 years old in good health.

In its sample, this clonotype was seen a few times. The chain carries TRBV6-5 and TRBJ1-1; D ambiguous. Germline lookup yields CDR1 MNHEY and CDR2 SVGAGI. The CDR3 contains 13 residues. Trimming cost V 2 bases and J 11 bases, with 15 bases left between them. The CDR3 nucleotides are TGTGCCAGCAGTTACAGAGGGCAGGAGGCGGCTTTCTTT. It yields the protein CASSYRGQEAAFF.

The CDR3 here is CASSAGTRMNTQYF. The CDR3 bases are TGTGCCAGCAGTGCCGGGACTCGAATGAACACCCAGTACTTC. The chain carries TRBV6-1 and TRBJ2-5; tentative D call: TRBD2 (6 bases). Germline CDR1 is MNHNS and CDR2 is SASEGT. Trimming left V 4 bases short and J 8 bases short, with 17 bases between. The CDR3 has 14 residues.

The rearrangement joins TRBV5-6 to TRBJ2-3; D might be TRBD1 or TRBD2, each matching 6 bases. The CDR3 is 15 amino acids. Looked up from germline, CDR1 is SGHDT and CDR2 is YYEEEE. V shed 0 bases and J shed 0 bases, with 8 bases lying between them. CDR3 nucleotides: TGTGCCAGCAGCTTGGGGGGGGCTAGCACAGATACGCAGTATTTT. Protein: CASSLGGASTDTQYF.

The chain is built from TRBV29-1 and TRBJ2-1; D is unclear. In germline, CDR1 is SQVTM, CDR2 ANQGSEA. This CDR3 has 16 residues. The germline V and J ends were trimmed by 5 bases and 2 bases, with 19 bases remaining between them. The CDR3, as DNA: TGCAGCGTTTTTATAGCTACCAGTATCCCCTACAATGAGCAGTTCTTC. This encodes CSVFIATSIPYNEQFF.

V usage is TRBV2 and J usage is TRBJ1-1; the D gene is possibly TRBD1 (6 bases). Trimming removed 5 bases at V and 3 bases at J, with 13 bases between. This CDR3 contains 14 residues. The V gene's germline CDR1 is SNHLY and CDR2 FYNNEI. Written as DNA, the CDR3 is TGTGCCAGCAGTCGGGAGGGGGGCGACACTGAAGCTTTCTTT. It is translated as CASSREGGDTEAFF.

This clonotype has a handful of counts. The chain is built from TRBV19 and TRBJ1-1; D perhaps matches TRBD1 (6 bases). V lost 5 bases to trimming and J lost 2 bases, with 12 bases between them. CDR3 length: 14 amino acids. Per the germline V gene, CDR1 is LNHDA and CDR2 is SQIVND (reference sequence). CDR3 sequence reads: CASSYLQGNTEAFF. The DNA for the CDR3 is TGTGCCAGTAGTTACCTACAGGGAAACACTGAAGCTTTCTTT.

This clonotype was detected ten times or more. This CDR3 reads CASSSQAENEQFF. The DNA of the CDR3 is TGCGCCAGCAGCTCGCAGGCGGAGAATGAGCAGTTCTTC. This chain joins TRBV5-1 and TRBJ2-1; D is unclear. This CDR3 spans 13 amino acids. With 3 bases removed from V and 7 bases from J, the gap between germline ends came to 11 bases. Germline assignment: CDR1 SGHRS and CDR2 YFSETQ.

The V call is TRBV29-1, the J call TRBJ1-1, with no clear D. Germline CDR1 and CDR2: SQVTM and ANQGSEA. CDR3 length equals 12 residues. V gave up 6 bases and J gave up 6 bases, with 14 bases separating them. In DNA form, the CDR3 reads TGCAGCGTGTGGGTCCAAGTCGCTGAAGCTTTCTTT. It specifies CSVWVQVAEAFF.

This clonotype has more than one count but fewer than ten. V is TRBV27 and J is TRBJ2-7, with 9 nucleotides matching TRBD1. Germline CDR1 reads MNHEY; CDR2 reads SMNVEV (reference sequence). The V segment lost 5 bases and the J segment 2 bases; nucleotides outside the gene matches: 10. The CDR3 spans 16 residues. This CDR3 reads CASSPFGTGTTYEQYF. CDR3 nucleotides: TGTGCCAGCAGTCCTTTCGGGACAGGGACCACCTACGAGCAGTACTTC.

This sequence joins TRBV19 and TRBJ2-5, with a weak D call TRBD2 (8 bases). Trimming stripped 3 bases from V and 5 bases from J, with 16 bases between. In germline, CDR1 is LNHDA, CDR2 SQIVND (reference sequence). The CDR3 contains 15 residues. CDR3 nucleotides: TGTGCCAGTAGTATCGGGAGGGGGCGTTTGGAGACCCAGTACTTC. Its translation: CASSIGRGRLETQYF.

The rearrangement joins TRBV11-2 to TRBJ2-5; the D gene is possibly TRBD2 (5 bases). The CDR3 has 15 residues. CDR1 SGHAT and CDR2 FQNNGV come from the germline V gene. Trimming left V 5 bases short and J 5 bases short, with 18 bases between. The CDR3 loop reads CASSLRRQARETQYF. The CDR3 nucleotides are TGTGCCAGCAGCCTCAGGAGGCAGGCGCGGGAGACCCAGTACTTC.

Ten or more counts support this clonotype. V gene TRBV6-1 combines with J gene TRBJ1-6, with a tentative D call TRBD1 (5 bases). V was pared by 8 bases and J by 0 bases, with 11 bases between. The CDR3 runs 15 residues. Germline V CDR1 and CDR2: MNHNS, SASEGT. The CDR3 region is CASLPGGSYNSPLHF. DNA of the CDR3: TGTGCCAGCCTCCCTGGGGGCTCCTATAATTCACCCCTCCACTTT.

This clonotype occurred a few times. The rearrangement uses TRBV18 and TRBJ2-1; perhaps TRBD2 as D (6 bases). Germline values: CDR1 KGHSH, CDR2 LQKENI. Trimming removed 5 bases from V and 10 bases from J, with 18 bases in between. The CDR3 runs 14 residues. CDR3 nucleotides: TGTGCCAGCTCAGTCCCGGGACTCCCGAGGGAGCAGTTCTTC. This gives the protein CASSVPGLPREQFF.

This clonotype was found many times. This chain joins TRBV7-9 and TRBJ1-2; D is uncertain. Germline V gives CDR1 SEHNR, CDR2 FQNEAQ (reference sequence). The CDR3 is 12 amino acids. V was pared by 2 bases and J by 7 bases, with 8 bases between. DNA for the CDR3: TGTGCCAGCAGCTTACAAGGATTTGGCTACACCTTC. It specifies CASSLQGFGYTF.

Only a few counts were recorded for this clonotype. This chain connects TRBV5-4 to TRBJ2-5; the D gene is possibly TRBD2 (5 bases). Trimming left V 2 bases short and J 5 bases short, with 10 bases between. The germline V gene encodes CDR1 SGHNT and CDR2 YYREEE (reference sequence). This CDR3 comprises 13 residues. The CDR3 loop is CASSFGEGETQYF. The CDR3 DNA is TGTGCCAGCAGCTTCGGGGAAGGGGAGACCCAGTACTTC.

This clonotype showed up just a few times. The J gene is TRBJ2-7, the V gene TRBV12-3 or TRBV12-4, with a tentative D call TRBD1 (5 bases). V was clipped by 3 bases and J by 6 bases, with 9 bases between them. The CDR3 totals 12 residues. CDR3 coding DNA: TGTGCCAGCAGTTTCTATAGGGGCGAGCAGTACTTC. Translation gives CASSFYRGEQYF.

This clonotype occurred a few times. V usage is TRBV7-8 and J usage is TRBJ2-7; D possibly matches TRBD1 or TRBD2 (7 bases each). The germline V gene has CDR1 SGHVS and CDR2 FQNEAQ. Deletions cut 1 base from V and 9 bases from J, with 19 bases between. The CDR3 is 15 residues long. CDR3 in DNA: TGTGCCAGCAGCTTAGGTCGTGATGGGAGGGGGCGGCAGTACTTC. Its translation: CASSLGRDGRGRQYF.

The chain recombines TRBV7-8 with TRBJ2-1; D remains unclear. V was trimmed by 1 base and J by 10 bases, leaving 11 bases between them. The length of the CDR3 is 13 residues. Germline CDR1 reads SGHVS; CDR2 reads FQNEAQ. CDR3 residues: CASSLDYSYEQFF. CDR3 bases: TGTGCCAGCAGCTTAGACTACAGTTACGAGCAGTTCTTC.

J is TRBJ1-5 and V is TRBV27; 9 bases match TRBD1. The CDR3 spans 13 residues. The V and J ends lost 4 bases and 7 bases, in that order; junction bases with no gene match: 2. Germline CDR1 MNHEY, CDR2 SMNVEV (reference sequence). The CDR3 is CASSWDREQPQHF. The CDR3 bases are TGTGCCAGCAGTTGGGACAGGGAGCAGCCCCAGCATTTT.